This is a list of T cell receptor beta chains from one sample in a study of T cell clonotyping in hematopoietic cell transplantation. This table comes from immunoSEQ multiplex PCR, and its TCRdb copy is limited to in-frame clones, with some not included. The sample holds about 19,000 clones, more than 60% seen once. The source material was peripheral blood mononuclear cells. These receptor sequences come from a man in his sixties in good health. Some clones in this sample may be carry-over from other donors' samples. The CDR3 runs from the conserved cysteine through the conserved F or W. A D gene is named only where the DNA matches it firmly. Size is stated for part of the rows, as once, few or many counts, or as a class when the clone is expanded.

CDR3nt: TGTGCCAGTAGTCGAGGGACGGGCTACTCTGGAAACACCATATATTTT
CDR3aa: CASSRGTGYSGNTIYF
abundance: .
d_gene: .
j_gene: TRBJ1-3
v_gene: TRBV19

CDR3nt: TGTGCCAGCAGTGAAGGGCGGGGCCTTTGGACTGAAGCTTTCTTT
CDR3aa: CASSEGRGLWTEAFF
abundance: .
d_gene: .
j_gene: TRBJ1-1
v_gene: TRBV25-1

CDR3nt: TGTGCCAGCACCCTGGCGATGGGCGGAACCTACGAGCAGTACTTC
CDR3aa: CASTLAMGGTYEQYF
abundance: few
d_gene: .
j_gene: TRBJ2-7
v_gene: TRBV19

CDR3nt: TGCGCCAGTTCCGTCGACCCCCGGATCTATGGCTACACCTTC
CDR3aa: CASSVDPRIYGYTF
abundance: .
d_gene: .
j_gene: TRBJ1-2
v_gene: TRBV4-3

CDR3nt: TGTGCCTGGACCCTAGGGGGCGCGGGTGGCTACACCTTC
CDR3aa: CAWTLGGAGGYTF
abundance: few
d_gene: TRBD1
j_gene: TRBJ1-2
v_gene: TRBV30

CDR3nt: TGTGCCAGCAGCACAGGACAGTCCCCGAGCTCTGGAAACACCATATATTTT
CDR3aa: CASSTGQSPSSGNTIYF
abundance: .
d_gene: .
j_gene: TRBJ1-3
v_gene: TRBV28

CDR3nt: TGTGCCAGCAGTTATAATCAGGGGATTCAGCCCCAGCATTTT
CDR3aa: CASSYNQGIQPQHF
abundance: .
d_gene: .
j_gene: TRBJ1-5
v_gene: TRBV6-5

CDR3nt: TGTGCCAGCAGTTTCGGAGGGGTGGGGAATTCACCCCTCCACTTT
CDR3aa: CASSFGGVGNSPLHF
abundance: once
d_gene: .
j_gene: TRBJ1-6
v_gene: TRBV6-5

CDR3nt: TGTGCCGACAGGCGTTATACTTATAATTCACCCCTCCACTTT
CDR3aa: CADRRYTYNSPLHF
abundance: few
d_gene: .
j_gene: TRBJ1-6
v_gene: TRBV6-5

CDR3nt: TGTGCCAGCAGTATCCGGACTCCCGAGGGAGAGACCCAGTACTTC
CDR3aa: CASSIRTPEGETQYF
abundance: once
d_gene: .
j_gene: TRBJ2-5
v_gene: TRBV5-6

CDR3nt: TGTGCCAGCAGTAGGGACAGCGACAATGAGCAGTTCTTC
CDR3aa: CASSRDSDNEQFF
abundance: .
d_gene: TRBD1
j_gene: TRBJ2-1
v_gene: TRBV7-9

CDR3nt: TGCGCCAGCAGCTTTACCCCGGGGTCTGGCTACACCTTC
CDR3aa: CASSFTPGSGYTF
abundance: .
d_gene: .
j_gene: TRBJ1-2
v_gene: TRBV5-1

CDR3nt: TGCGCCAGCAGCTTGGTGACAGCATACAATGAGCAGTTCTTC
CDR3aa: CASSLVTAYNEQFF
abundance: .
d_gene: .
j_gene: TRBJ2-1
v_gene: TRBV5-1

CDR3nt: TGTGCCAGCAGCTTACAAGGGGGCAACTATGGCTACACCTTC
CDR3aa: CASSLQGGNYGYTF
abundance: .
d_gene: TRBD1
j_gene: TRBJ1-2
v_gene: TRBV7-9

CDR3nt: TGTGCCAGTAGTACCCTGGGTGATTCACCCCTCCACTTT
CDR3aa: CASSTLGDSPLHF
abundance: .
d_gene: .
j_gene: TRBJ1-6
v_gene: TRBV19

CDR3nt: TGTGCCAGTAGTCTAGGAACAGGGGACCCTTATGGCTACACCTTC
CDR3aa: CASSLGTGDPYGYTF
abundance: .
d_gene: TRBD1
j_gene: TRBJ1-2
v_gene: TRBV19

CDR3nt: TGTGCCAGCAGCTTAGTTCCTGGGAACACCGGGGAGCTGTTTTTT
CDR3aa: CASSLVPGNTGELFF
abundance: few
d_gene: .
j_gene: TRBJ2-2
v_gene: TRBV7-8

CDR3nt: TGTGCTAGCAGCCGGGGACTAGCGGGGATCAATGAGCAGTTCTTC
CDR3aa: CASSRGLAGINEQFF
abundance: .
d_gene: TRBD2
j_gene: TRBJ2-1
v_gene: TRBV7-7

CDR3nt: TGTGCCTGGAGCCCCGGGACACCATCAGGGACCCAGTACTTC
CDR3aa: CAWSPGTPSGTQYF
abundance: few
d_gene: .
j_gene: TRBJ2-5
v_gene: TRBV30

CDR3nt: TGCAGCGTTGATGGGGGAGGGCTGGAGCAGTACTTC
CDR3aa: CSVDGGGLEQYF
abundance: .
d_gene: TRBD2
j_gene: TRBJ2-7
v_gene: TRBV29-1

CDR3nt: TGTGCCAGCAGTCCCCGGCTCTTCGAGAACACTGAAGCTTTCTTT
CDR3aa: CASSPRLFENTEAFF
abundance: .
d_gene: .
j_gene: TRBJ1-1
v_gene: TRBV6-5

CDR3nt: TGTGCCAGCAGTCGTAGAGATCGGGCGGACGAGCAGTACTTC
CDR3aa: CASSRRDRADEQYF
abundance: .
d_gene: .
j_gene: TRBJ2-7
v_gene: TRBV6-1

CDR3nt: TGTGCCAGCAGCCCACTGGGAGGGGGAGACGACTACACCTTC
CDR3aa: CASSPLGGGDDYTF
abundance: .
d_gene: .
j_gene: TRBJ1-2
v_gene: TRBV7-3

CDR3nt: TGTGCCAGCAGCCCCGACAGGACCGGGGAGCTGTTTTTT
CDR3aa: CASSPDRTGELFF
abundance: .
d_gene: .
j_gene: TRBJ2-2
v_gene: TRBV11-1

CDR3nt: TGTGCCAGCTCCTTCGGGACAGTCGATGAGCAGTTCTTC
CDR3aa: CASSFGTVDEQFF
abundance: .
d_gene: TRBD1
j_gene: TRBJ2-1
v_gene: TRBV2

CDR3nt: TGTGCCAGCAGCCAACGGACTAGCGGGAGTGGATACGAGCAGTACTTC
CDR3aa: CASSQRTSGSGYEQYF
abundance: .
d_gene: TRBD2
j_gene: TRBJ2-7
v_gene: TRBV4-2

CDR3nt: TGTGCCAGCAGCCCACGTCCGACGGGGGACACCATATATTTT
CDR3aa: CASSPRPTGDTIYF
abundance: .
d_gene: .
j_gene: TRBJ1-3
v_gene: TRBV11-3

CDR3nt: TGTGCCATCAGTGAAGGGTCAGGTAGTGGAAACACCATATATTTT
CDR3aa: CAISEGSGSGNTIYF
abundance: .
d_gene: .
j_gene: TRBJ1-3
v_gene: TRBV10-3

CDR3nt: TGTGCCAGCAGCACCACGAGAACGAACACTGAAGCTTTCTTT
CDR3aa: CASSTTRTNTEAFF
abundance: .
d_gene: .
j_gene: TRBJ1-1
v_gene: TRBV5-4

CDR3nt: TGTGCCAGCAGCGTAGACCGAAACAACAGGGGCGGCGAGACCCAGTACTTC
CDR3aa: CASSVDRNNRGGETQYF
abundance: few
d_gene: TRBD1
j_gene: TRBJ2-5
v_gene: TRBV9

CDR3nt: TGTGCCAGCAGCTTACCTTGGGTTCGGGAGACCCAGTACTTC
CDR3aa: CASSLPWVRETQYF
abundance: .
d_gene: .
j_gene: TRBJ2-5
v_gene: TRBV7-2

CDR3nt: TGTGCCAGCAGTGAAGTTCGGCAGCCCCAGCATTTT
CDR3aa: CASSEVRQPQHF
abundance: .
d_gene: .
j_gene: TRBJ1-5
v_gene: TRBV6-1

CDR3nt: TGTGCCAGCAGTGAAGTATTGGGCACCGGGGAGCTGTTTTTT
CDR3aa: CASSEVLGTGELFF
abundance: .
d_gene: .
j_gene: TRBJ2-2
v_gene: TRBV2

CDR3nt: TGTGCCAGCAGTTACTCGCGGGACTTAAATAATGAGCAGTTCTTC
CDR3aa: CASSYSRDLNNEQFF
abundance: .
d_gene: .
j_gene: TRBJ2-1
v_gene: TRBV6-5

CDR3nt: TGTGCCAGCAGACCTCGGGACAGGGGGCAAGAGACCCAGTACTTC
CDR3aa: CASRPRDRGQETQYF
abundance: .
d_gene: TRBD1
j_gene: TRBJ2-5
v_gene: TRBV5-4

CDR3nt: TGTGCCAGCAGTTCATGGACAGGGCCCAGTGATTCACCCCTCCACTTT
CDR3aa: CASSSWTGPSDSPLHF
abundance: .
d_gene: TRBD1
j_gene: TRBJ1-6
v_gene: TRBV6-5

CDR3nt: TGTGCCAGCAGCCAGGGACAAGGCCTCAGCTACGAGCAGTACTTC
CDR3aa: CASSQGQGLSYEQYF
abundance: once
d_gene: .
j_gene: TRBJ2-7
v_gene: TRBV5-6

CDR3nt: TGTGCCAGCAGCGTGGGTCAGCCCCAGCATTTT
CDR3aa: CASSVGQPQHF
abundance: .
d_gene: .
j_gene: TRBJ1-5
v_gene: TRBV9

CDR3nt: TGTGCCATCAGTGAGTCAACAACAGGGGCTGGCTACACCTTC
CDR3aa: CAISESTTGAGYTF
abundance: .
d_gene: TRBD1
j_gene: TRBJ1-2
v_gene: TRBV10-3

CDR3nt: TGTGCCAGCAGTTGGGGGAACAGGGGTGCGGATACGCAGTATTTT
CDR3aa: CASSWGNRGADTQYF
abundance: .
d_gene: TRBD1
j_gene: TRBJ2-3
v_gene: TRBV2

CDR3nt: TGTGCCAGCTCCCCCAACGGGGTGAAAGAGACCCAGTACTTC
CDR3aa: CASSPNGVKETQYF
abundance: .
d_gene: .
j_gene: TRBJ2-5
v_gene: TRBV7-6

CDR3nt: TGTGCCAGCAGCTTTACTAGAGGCGAGCAGTTCTTC
CDR3aa: CASSFTRGEQFF
abundance: .
d_gene: .
j_gene: TRBJ2-1
v_gene: TRBV7-9

CDR3nt: TGTGCCATCAGTGAGTCGAACGGCAGGGTTTATACTGAAGCTTTCTTT
CDR3aa: CAISESNGRVYTEAFF
abundance: .
d_gene: .
j_gene: TRBJ1-1
v_gene: TRBV10-3

CDR3nt: TGTGCCAGCAGCACCCGGACAGGGGGCTTCTTCTTC
CDR3aa: CASSTRTGGFFF
abundance: .
d_gene: TRBD1
j_gene: TRBJ1-2
v_gene: TRBV9

CDR3nt: TGTGCCAGCACCCCGCCGGGGGACACTGAAGCTTTCTTT
CDR3aa: CASTPPGDTEAFF
abundance: .
d_gene: .
j_gene: TRBJ1-1
v_gene: TRBV6-5

CDR3nt: TGTGCCTGGAGTGCCACAGGGATTTATGAAAAACTGTTTTTT
CDR3aa: CAWSATGIYEKLFF
abundance: few
d_gene: .
j_gene: TRBJ1-4
v_gene: TRBV30

CDR3nt: TGTGCCAGCAGTTTTGGACACCTGAACACTGAAGCTTTCTTT
CDR3aa: CASSFGHLNTEAFF
abundance: .
d_gene: .
j_gene: TRBJ1-1
v_gene: TRBV6-5

CDR3nt: TGTGCCAGTCGCCTCGGGACCCTTGACTACGAGCAGTACTTC
CDR3aa: CASRLGTLDYEQYF
abundance: .
d_gene: .
j_gene: TRBJ2-7
v_gene: TRBV6-5

CDR3nt: TGTGCCAGCAGCTTAAAGGCCCGGGGAGAAGGGAACACTGAAGCTTTCTTT
CDR3aa: CASSLKARGEGNTEAFF
abundance: .
d_gene: .
j_gene: TRBJ1-1
v_gene: TRBV7-9

CDR3nt: TGTGCCAGTAGTCCCCCGGGCAGGGTCAATCAGCCCCAGCATTTT
CDR3aa: CASSPPGRVNQPQHF
abundance: .
d_gene: .
j_gene: TRBJ1-5
v_gene: TRBV19

CDR3nt: TGTGCCAGCAGCATTTCAGACGGGTACTACGAGCAGTACTTC
CDR3aa: CASSISDGYYEQYF
abundance: .
d_gene: .
j_gene: TRBJ2-7
v_gene: TRBV5-4